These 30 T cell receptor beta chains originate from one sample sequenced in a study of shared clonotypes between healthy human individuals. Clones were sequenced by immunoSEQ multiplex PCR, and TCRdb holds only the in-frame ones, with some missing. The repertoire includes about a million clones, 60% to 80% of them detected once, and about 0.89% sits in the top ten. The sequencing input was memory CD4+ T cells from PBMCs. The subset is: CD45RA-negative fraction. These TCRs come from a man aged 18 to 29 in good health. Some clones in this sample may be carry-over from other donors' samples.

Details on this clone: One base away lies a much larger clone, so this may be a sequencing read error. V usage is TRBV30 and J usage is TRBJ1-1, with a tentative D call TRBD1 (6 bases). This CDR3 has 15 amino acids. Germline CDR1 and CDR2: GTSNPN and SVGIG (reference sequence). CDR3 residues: CDWSERYRVNTEAFF. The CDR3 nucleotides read TGTGACTGGAGTGAACGCTACAGGGTGAACACTGAAGCTTTCTTT.

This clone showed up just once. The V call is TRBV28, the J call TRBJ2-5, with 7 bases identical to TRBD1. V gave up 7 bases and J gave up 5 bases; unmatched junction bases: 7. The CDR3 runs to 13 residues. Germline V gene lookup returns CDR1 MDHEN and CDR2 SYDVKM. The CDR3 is CASTATGEETQYF. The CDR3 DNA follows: TGTGCCAGCACCGCCACAGGGGAGGAGACCCAGTACTTC.

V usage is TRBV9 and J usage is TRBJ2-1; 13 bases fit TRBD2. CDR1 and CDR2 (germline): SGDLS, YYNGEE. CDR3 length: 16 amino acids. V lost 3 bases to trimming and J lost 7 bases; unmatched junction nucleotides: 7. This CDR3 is CASSGRTSGSWNEQFF. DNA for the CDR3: TGTGCCAGCAGCGGACGGACTAGCGGGAGTTGGAATGAGCAGTTCTTC.

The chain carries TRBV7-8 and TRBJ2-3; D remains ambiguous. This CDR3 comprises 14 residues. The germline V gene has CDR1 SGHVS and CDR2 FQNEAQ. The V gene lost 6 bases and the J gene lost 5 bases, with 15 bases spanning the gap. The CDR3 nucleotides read TGTGCCAGCAGTCTTTTACCGGCTGAAGATACGCAGTATTTT. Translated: CASSLLPAEDTQYF. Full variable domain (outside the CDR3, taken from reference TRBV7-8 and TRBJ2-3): GAGVSQSPRYKVAKRGQDVALRCDPISGHVSLFWYQQALGQGPEFLTYFQNEAQLDKSGLPSDRFFAERPEGSVSTLKIQRTQQEDSAVYLCASSLLPAEDTQYFGPGTRLTVL.

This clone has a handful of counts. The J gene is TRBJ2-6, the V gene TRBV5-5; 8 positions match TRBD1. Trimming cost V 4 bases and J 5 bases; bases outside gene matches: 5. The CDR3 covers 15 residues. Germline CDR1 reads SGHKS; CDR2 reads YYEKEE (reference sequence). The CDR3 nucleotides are TGTGCCAGCAGCCCGTGGACAGGGAGGGCCAACGTCCTGACTTTC. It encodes CASSPWTGRANVLTF.

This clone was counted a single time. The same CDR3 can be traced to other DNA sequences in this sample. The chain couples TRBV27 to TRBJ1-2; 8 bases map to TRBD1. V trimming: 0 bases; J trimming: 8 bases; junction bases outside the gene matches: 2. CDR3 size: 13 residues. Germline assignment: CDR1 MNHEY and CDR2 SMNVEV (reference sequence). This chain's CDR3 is CASSLSTGVGYTF. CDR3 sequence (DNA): TGTGCCAGCAGTTTATCGACAGGGGTCGGCTACACCTTC.

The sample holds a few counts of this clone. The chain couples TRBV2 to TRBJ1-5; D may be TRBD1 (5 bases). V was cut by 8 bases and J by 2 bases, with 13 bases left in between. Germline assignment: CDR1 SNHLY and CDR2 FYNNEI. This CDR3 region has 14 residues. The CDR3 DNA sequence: TGTGCCAGCGCCAGGGATGGTGGCAATCAGCCCCAGCATTTT. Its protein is CASARDGGNQPQHF.

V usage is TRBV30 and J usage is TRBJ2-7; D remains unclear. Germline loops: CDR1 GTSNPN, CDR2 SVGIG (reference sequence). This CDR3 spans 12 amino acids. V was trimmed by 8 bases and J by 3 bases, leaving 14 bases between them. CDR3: CAHSRQSYEQYF. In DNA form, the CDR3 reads TGTGCCCACTCCAGGCAGAGCTACGAGCAGTACTTC.

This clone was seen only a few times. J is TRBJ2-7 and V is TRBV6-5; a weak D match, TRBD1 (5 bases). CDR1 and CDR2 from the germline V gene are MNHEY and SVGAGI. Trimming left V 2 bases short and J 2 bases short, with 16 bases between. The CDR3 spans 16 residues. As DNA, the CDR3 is TGTGCCAGCAGTTACCATGGGGCTAGTGTTGCCTACGAGCAGTACTTC. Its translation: CASSYHGASVAYEQYF.

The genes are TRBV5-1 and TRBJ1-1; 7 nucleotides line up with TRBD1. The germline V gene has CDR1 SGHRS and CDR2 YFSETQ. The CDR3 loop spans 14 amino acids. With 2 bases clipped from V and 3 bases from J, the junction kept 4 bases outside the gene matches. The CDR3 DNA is TGCGCCAGCAGCTTTAGTCAGGGGGACACTGAAGCTTTCTTT. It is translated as CASSFSQGDTEAFF.

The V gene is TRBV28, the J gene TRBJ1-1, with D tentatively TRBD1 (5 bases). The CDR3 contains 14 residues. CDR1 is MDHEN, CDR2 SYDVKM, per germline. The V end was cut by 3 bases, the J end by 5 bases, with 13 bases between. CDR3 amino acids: CASSLWRGDTEAFF. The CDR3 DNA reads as TGTGCCAGCAGTTTGTGGAGGGGCGATACTGAAGCTTTCTTT. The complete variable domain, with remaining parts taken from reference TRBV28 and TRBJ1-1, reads DVKVTQSSRYLVKRTGEKVFLECVQDMDHENMFWYRQDPGLGLRLIYFSYDVKMKEKGDIPEGYSVSREKKERFSLILESASTNQTSMYLCASSLWRGDTEAFFGQGTRLTVV.

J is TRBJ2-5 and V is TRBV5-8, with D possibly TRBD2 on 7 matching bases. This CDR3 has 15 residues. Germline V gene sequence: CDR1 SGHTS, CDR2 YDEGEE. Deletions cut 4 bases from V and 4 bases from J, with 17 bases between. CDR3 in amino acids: CASSPGGKGTETQYF. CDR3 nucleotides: TGTGCCAGCAGCCCGGGGGGCAAGGGCACAGAGACCCAGTACTTC.

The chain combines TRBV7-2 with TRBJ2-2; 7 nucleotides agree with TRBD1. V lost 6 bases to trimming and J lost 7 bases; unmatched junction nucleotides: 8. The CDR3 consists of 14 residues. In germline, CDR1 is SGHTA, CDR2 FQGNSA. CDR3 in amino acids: CASRQGAGGGELFF. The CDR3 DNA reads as TGTGCCAGCAGGCAAGGTGCAGGGGGCGGGGAGCTGTTTTTT. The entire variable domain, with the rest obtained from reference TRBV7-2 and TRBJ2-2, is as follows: GAGVSQSPSNKVTEKGKDVELRCDPISGHTALYWYRQSLGQGLEFLIYFQGNSAPDKSGLPSDRFSAERTGGSVSTLTIQRTQQEDSAVYLCASRQGAGGGELFFGEGSRLTVL.

CDR3 sequence (DNA): TGTGCCAGCTCGGAGATTTCGTTAAGAGACACTGAAGCTTTCTTT. This sequence encodes CASSEISLRDTEAFF. The gene calls are TRBV18 and TRBJ1-1, with D hard to call. V was shortened by 6 bases and J by 3 bases, with 17 bases between the two germline ends. CDR3 size: 15 residues. CDR1 and CDR2 (germline): KGHSH, LQKENI.

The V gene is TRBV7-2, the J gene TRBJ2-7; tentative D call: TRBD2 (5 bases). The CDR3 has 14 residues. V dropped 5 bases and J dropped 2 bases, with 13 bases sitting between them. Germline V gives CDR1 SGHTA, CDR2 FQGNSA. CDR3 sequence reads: CASSQSQRTYEQYF. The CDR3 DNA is TGTGCCAGCAGCCAATCCCAGCGGACCTACGAGCAGTACTTC.

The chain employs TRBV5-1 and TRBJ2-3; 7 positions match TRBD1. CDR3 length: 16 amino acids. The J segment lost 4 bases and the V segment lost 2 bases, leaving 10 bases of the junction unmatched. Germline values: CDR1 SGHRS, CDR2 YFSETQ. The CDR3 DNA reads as TGCGCCAGCAGCTTTATTTCGAGGGGGCGTTCAGATACGCAGTATTTT. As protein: CASSFISRGRSDTQYF.

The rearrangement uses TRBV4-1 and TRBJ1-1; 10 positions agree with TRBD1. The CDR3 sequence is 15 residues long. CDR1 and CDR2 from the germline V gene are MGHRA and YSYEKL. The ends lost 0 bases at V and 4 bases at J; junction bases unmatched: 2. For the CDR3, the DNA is TGCGCCAGCAGCCAAGAGGGACAGGGGAGCACTGAAGCTTTCTTT. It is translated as CASSQEGQGSTEAFF.

This CDR3 is CASSDRENYGYTF. The DNA for the CDR3 is TGTGCCAGCAGTGATCGGGAAAACTATGGCTACACCTTC. J is TRBJ1-2 and V is TRBV25-1; D is unclear. The ends were cut back, 3 bases at V and 2 bases at J, with 7 bases in the middle. Germline CDR1 and CDR2: MGHDK and SYGVNS. The CDR3 has 13 residues.

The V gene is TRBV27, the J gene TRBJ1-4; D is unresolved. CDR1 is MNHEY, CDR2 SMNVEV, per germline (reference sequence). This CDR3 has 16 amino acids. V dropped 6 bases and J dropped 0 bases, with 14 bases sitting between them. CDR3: CASRRWGVATNEKLFF. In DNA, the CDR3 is TGTGCCAGCAGAAGATGGGGAGTCGCAACTAATGAAAAACTGTTTTTT.

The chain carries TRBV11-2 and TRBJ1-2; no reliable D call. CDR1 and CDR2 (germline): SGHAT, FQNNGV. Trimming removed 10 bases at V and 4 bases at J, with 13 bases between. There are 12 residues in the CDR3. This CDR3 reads CAITGRSYGYTF. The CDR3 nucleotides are TGTGCCATAACCGGCAGATCCTATGGCTACACCTTC.

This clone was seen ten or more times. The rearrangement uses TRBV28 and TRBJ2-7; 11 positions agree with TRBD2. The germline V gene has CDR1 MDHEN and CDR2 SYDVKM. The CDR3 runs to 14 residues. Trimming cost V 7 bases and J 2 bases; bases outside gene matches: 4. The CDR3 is CASIGTSGPYEQYF. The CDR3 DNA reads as TGTGCCAGCATTGGGACTAGCGGTCCCTACGAGCAGTACTTC.

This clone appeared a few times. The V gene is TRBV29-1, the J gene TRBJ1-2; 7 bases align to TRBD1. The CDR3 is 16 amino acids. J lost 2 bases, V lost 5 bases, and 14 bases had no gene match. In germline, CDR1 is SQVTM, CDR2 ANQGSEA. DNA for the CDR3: TGCAGCGTTAGATTACCGAACAGGGGAGGAAACTATGGCTACACCTTC. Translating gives CSVRLPNRGGNYGYTF.

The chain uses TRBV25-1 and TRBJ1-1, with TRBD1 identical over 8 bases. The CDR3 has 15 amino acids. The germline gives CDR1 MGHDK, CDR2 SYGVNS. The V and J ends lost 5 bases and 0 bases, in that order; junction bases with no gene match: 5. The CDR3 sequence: CASSNQGALNTEAFF. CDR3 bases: TGTGCCAGCAGTAACCAGGGGGCCCTGAACACTGAAGCTTTCTTT.

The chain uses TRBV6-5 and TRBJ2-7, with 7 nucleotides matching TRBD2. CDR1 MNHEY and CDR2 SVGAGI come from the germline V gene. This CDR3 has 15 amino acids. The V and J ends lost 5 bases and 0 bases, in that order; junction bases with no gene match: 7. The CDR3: CASSNHRDYSYEQYF. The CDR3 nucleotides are TGTGCCAGCAGTAACCACCGGGACTACTCCTACGAGCAGTACTTC.

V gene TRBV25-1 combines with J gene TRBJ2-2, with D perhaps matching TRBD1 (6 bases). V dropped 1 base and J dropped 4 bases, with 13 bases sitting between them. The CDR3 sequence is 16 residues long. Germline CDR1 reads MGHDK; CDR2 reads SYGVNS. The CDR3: CASSEFGTGPTGELFF. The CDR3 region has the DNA TGTGCCAGCAGTGAATTTGGTACAGGGCCCACCGGGGAGCTGTTTTTT. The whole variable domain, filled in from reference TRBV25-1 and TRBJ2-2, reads EADIYQTPRYLVIGTGKKITLECSQTMGHDKMYWYQQDPGMELHLIHYSYGVNSTEKGDLSSESTVSRIRTEHFPLTLESARPSHTSQYLCASSEFGTGPTGELFFGEGSRLTVL.

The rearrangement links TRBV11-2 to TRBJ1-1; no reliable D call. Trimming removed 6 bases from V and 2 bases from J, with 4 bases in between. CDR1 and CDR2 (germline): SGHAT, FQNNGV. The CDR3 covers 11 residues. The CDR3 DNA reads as TGTGCCAGCAGATACAACACTGAAGCTTTCTTT. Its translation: CASRYNTEAFF.

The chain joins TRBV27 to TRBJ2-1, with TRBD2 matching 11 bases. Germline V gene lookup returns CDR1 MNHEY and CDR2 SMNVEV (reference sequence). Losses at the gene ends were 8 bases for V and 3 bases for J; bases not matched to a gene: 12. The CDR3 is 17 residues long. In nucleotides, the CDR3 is TGTGCCAGCCGTGGATACGTCGGGACTAGCGGCTACAATGAGCAGTTCTTC. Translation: CASRGYVGTSGYNEQFF.

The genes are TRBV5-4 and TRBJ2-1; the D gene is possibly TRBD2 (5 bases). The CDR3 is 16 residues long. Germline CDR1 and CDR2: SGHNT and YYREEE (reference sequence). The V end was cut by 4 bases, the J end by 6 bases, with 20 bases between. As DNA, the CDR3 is TGTGCCAGCAGCCCCTATCAAGCGGACGGGGTCAATGAGCAGTTCTTC. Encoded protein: CASSPYQADGVNEQFF.

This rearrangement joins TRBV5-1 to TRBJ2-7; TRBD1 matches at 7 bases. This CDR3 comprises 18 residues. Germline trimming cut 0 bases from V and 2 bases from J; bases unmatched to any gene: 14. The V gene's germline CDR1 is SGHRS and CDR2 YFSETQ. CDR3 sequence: CASSLVPTGSLAPYEQYF. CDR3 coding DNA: TGCGCCAGCAGCTTGGTCCCGACAGGGAGTCTAGCCCCCTACGAGCAGTACTTC.

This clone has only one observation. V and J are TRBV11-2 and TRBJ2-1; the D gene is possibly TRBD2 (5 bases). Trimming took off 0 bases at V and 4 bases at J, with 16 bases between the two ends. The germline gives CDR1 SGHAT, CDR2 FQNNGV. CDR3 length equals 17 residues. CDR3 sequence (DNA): TGTGCCAGCAGCTTAGAATTGACTATGGTATCGTACAATGAGCAGTTCTTC. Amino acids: CASSLELTMVSYNEQFF.